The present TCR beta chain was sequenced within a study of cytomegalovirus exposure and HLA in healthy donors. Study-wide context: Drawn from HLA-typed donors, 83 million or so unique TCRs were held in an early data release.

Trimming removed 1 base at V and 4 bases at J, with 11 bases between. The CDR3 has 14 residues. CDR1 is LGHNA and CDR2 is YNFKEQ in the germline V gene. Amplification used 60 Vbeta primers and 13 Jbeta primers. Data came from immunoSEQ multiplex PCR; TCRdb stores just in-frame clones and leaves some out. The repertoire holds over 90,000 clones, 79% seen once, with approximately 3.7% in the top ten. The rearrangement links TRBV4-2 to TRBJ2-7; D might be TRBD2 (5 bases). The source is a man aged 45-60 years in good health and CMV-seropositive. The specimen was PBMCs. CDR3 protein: CASSQGFRGYEQYF. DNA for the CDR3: TGTGCCAGCAGCCAAGGTTTTCGAGGGTACGAGCAGTACTTC.